This T cell receptor beta chain was recovered during a study of identical twins. In its sample, this clonotype was seen a few times. Its antigen remains unidentified. CDR1 DFQATT and CDR2 SNEGSKA come from the germline V gene (reference sequence). The V segment lost 3 bases and the J segment 4 bases; nucleotides outside the gene matches: 7. The CDR3 contains 15 residues. cDNA carried unique molecular identifiers, and a universal primer site was added by template switching. One entry per CDR3 protein results from TCRdb running MiXCR on the 5' RACE reads. Among more than 1.5 million distinct CDR3 sequences listed, less than 40% were seen once. Broader study findings: The study found that models underestimated out-of-frame TCR alpha sharing in monozygotic twins. Some out-of-frame alpha sequences were shared by twins, and these showed excess low generation probability.

This sequence joins TRBV20-1 and TRBJ2-4; 9 bases map to TRBD2. This sequence was found in a newborn girl in good health. Material for sequencing was cord blood. The CDR3 nucleotides read TGCAGTGCTAGCTTAGCGGGGGCACCTAAAAACATTCAGTACTTC. The encoded protein is CSASLAGAPKNIQYF.